Listed here are 3 T cell receptor beta chains from one sample, sequenced in a study of blood T cell repertoires in COVID-19. Profiling relied on immunoSEQ multiplex PCR, and the TCRdb table lists in-frame clones only, not all of them. The sample records roughly 68,000 clones, approximately 88% being singletons. The sequencing sample was made of peripheral blood. The receptors here all came from a middle-aged man with acute or convalescent COVID-19.

This chain links TRBV2 with TRBJ2-2; TRBD1 aligns across 7 bases. The length of the CDR3 is 14 residues. The J segment lost 2 bases and the V segment lost 4 bases, leaving 1 base of the junction unmatched. The germline V gene encodes CDR1 SNHLY and CDR2 FYNNEI. Here the CDR3 reads CASSGQGNTGELFF. The DNA of the CDR3 is TGTGCCAGCAGTGGACAGGGCAACACCGGGGAGCTGTTTTTT.

The rearrangement uses TRBV9 and TRBJ2-3; TRBD2 matches 12 bases. CDR1 is SGDLS and CDR2 is YYNGEE in the germline V gene. The CDR3 contains 16 residues. Trimming took 0 bases from V and 5 from J; bases not matched to a gene: 4. The CDR3 region is CASSVGPTSGRDTQYF. The CDR3 region has the DNA TGTGCCAGCAGCGTAGGTCCGACTAGCGGGAGAGATACGCAGTATTTT.

The rearrangement joins TRBV6-5 to TRBJ1-1; 10 bases are a match to TRBD1. V lost 4 bases and J lost 0; bases outside the gene matches: 5. CDR3 length: 16 residues. Germline V gene sequence: CDR1 MNHEY, CDR2 SVGAGI. The CDR3 loop is CASSSMTGGLNTEAFF. As DNA, the CDR3 is TGTGCCAGCAGTTCGATGACAGGGGGCCTGAACACTGAAGCTTTCTTT.